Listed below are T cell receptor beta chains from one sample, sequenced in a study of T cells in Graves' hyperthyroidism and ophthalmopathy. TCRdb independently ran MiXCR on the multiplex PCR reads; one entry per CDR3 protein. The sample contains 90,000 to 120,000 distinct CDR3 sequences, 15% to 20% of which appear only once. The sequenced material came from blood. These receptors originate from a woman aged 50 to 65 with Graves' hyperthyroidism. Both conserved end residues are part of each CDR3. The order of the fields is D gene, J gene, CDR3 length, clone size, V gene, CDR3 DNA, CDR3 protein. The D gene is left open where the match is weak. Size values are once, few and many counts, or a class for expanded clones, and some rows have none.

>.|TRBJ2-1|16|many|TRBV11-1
TGTGCCAGCAGCTACCGGCGGGATACTTCCTACAATGAGCAGTTCTTC
CASSYRRDTSYNEQFF
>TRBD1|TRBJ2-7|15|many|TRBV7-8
TGTGCCAGCAGCTCTGGGACAGGGGCAACCTACGAGCAGTACTTC
CASSSGTGATYEQYF
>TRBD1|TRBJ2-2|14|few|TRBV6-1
TGTGCCAGCAGTCGGGACAGGGACACCGGGGAGCTGTTTTTT
CASSRDRDTGELFF
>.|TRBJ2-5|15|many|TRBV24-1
TGTGCCACCAGTGGGACGGGGTCCATACAAGAGACCCAGTACTTC
CATSGTGSIQETQYF
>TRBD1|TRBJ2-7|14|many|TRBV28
TGTGCCAGCAGCCTGGGGGGACAGGGATACGAGCAGTACTTC
CASSLGGQGYEQYF
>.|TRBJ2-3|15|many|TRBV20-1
TGCAGTGCCCAACCAGGGGCAGGTAACACAGATACGCAGTATTTT
CSAQPGAGNTDTQYF
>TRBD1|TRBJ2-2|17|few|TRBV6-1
TGTGCCAGCAGCAAAAGGACAGGGTTCGCGAACACCGGGGAGCTGTTTTTT
CASSKRTGFANTGELFF
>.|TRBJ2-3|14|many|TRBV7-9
TGTGCCAGCAGCTCAACCTCTAGCGCAGATACGCAGTATTTT
CASSSTSSADTQYF
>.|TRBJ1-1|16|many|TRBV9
TGTGCCAGCAGTGACCTGACCAGTGGCCGGAACACTGAAGCTTTCTTT
CASSDLTSGRNTEAFF
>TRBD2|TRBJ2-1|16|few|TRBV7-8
TGTGCCAGCAGTCTCGATAGCGGGTACTCCTACAATGAGCAGTTCTTC
CASSLDSGYSYNEQFF
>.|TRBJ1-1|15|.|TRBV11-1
TGTGCCAGCAGCTTATTTCCCAGGGCGAACACTGAAGCTTTCTTT
CASSLFPRANTEAFF
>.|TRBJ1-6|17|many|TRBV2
TGTGCCAGCACCCTCGGGGGAAGAAGGGGGTATAATTCACCCCTCCACTTT
CASTLGGRRGYNSPLHF
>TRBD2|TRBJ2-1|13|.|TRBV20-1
TGCAGCCCTGGACTAGCGGGAGTAAATGAGCAGTTCTTC
CSPGLAGVNEQFF
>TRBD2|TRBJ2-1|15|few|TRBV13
TGTGCCAGCAGTGGAAGCGGGAGCCCCTACAATGAGCAGTTCTTC
CASSGSGSPYNEQFF
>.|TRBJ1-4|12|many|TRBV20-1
TGCAGTGCGTTGGGAAGCCTTGAAAAACTGTTTTTT
CSALGSLEKLFF
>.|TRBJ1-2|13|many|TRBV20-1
TGCAGTGCTAGAGTGAACAGAAACTATGGCTACACCTTC
CSARVNRNYGYTF
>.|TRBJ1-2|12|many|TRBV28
TGTGCCAGCAGTTTAAGGCATACTGGCTACACCTTC
CASSLRHTGYTF
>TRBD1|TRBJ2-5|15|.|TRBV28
TGTGCCAGCAGTTTTAAGGGGGCAGTTCAAGAGACCCAGTACTTC
CASSFKGAVQETQYF
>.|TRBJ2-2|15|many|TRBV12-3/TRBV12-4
TGTGCCAGCAGTCTACTAGTGATGAGGACCGGGGAGCTGTTTTTT
CASSLLVMRTGELFF
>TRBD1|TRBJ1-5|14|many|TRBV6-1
TGTGCCAGCAGAATACAGGGGGTTGCTCAGCCCCAGCATTTT
CASRIQGVAQPQHF
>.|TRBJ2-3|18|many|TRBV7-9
TGTGCCAGCAGCGTAGGGGCCTCCGGGGCAACTAGCACAGATACGCAGTATTTT
CASSVGASGATSTDTQYF
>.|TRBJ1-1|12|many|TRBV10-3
TGTGCCATCAGTGAGCTGAACACTGAAGCTTTCTTT
CAISELNTEAFF
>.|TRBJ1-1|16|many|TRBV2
TGTGCCAGCAGTGAAGGGCAGGGCAGAGGGAACACTGAAGCTTTCTTT
CASSEGQGRGNTEAFF
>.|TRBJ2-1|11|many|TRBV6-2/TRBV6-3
TGTGCCAGTAGACACTACAATGAGCAGTTCTTC
CASRHYNEQFF
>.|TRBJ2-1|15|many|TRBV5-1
TGCGCCAGCAGCTTGAACGCGGAGGGCTACAATGAGCAGTTCTTC
CASSLNAEGYNEQFF
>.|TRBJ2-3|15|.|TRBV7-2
TGTGCCAGCAGCTTAGCGGTCAGAAAGTCAGATACGCAGTATTTT
CASSLAVRKSDTQYF
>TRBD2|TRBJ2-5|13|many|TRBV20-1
TGCAGTGCCGGAATAGCGGGAGCAGAGACCCAGTACTTC
CSAGIAGAETQYF
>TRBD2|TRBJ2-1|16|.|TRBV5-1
TGCGCCAGCAGCCCCACTAGCGGGAGGTGGGGGAATGAGCAGTTCTTC
CASSPTSGRWGNEQFF
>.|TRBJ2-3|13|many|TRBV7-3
TGTGCCAGCAGCTTAGGAGCGTCGGATACGCAGTATTTT
CASSLGASDTQYF
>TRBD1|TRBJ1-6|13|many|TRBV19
TGTGCCAGTATGGGACAGGGCTACTCACCCCTCCACTTT
CASMGQGYSPLHF
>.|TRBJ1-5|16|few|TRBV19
TGTGCCAGTAGTCCCCGCCTGGGGGGGGGCAATCAGCCCCAGCATTTT
CASSPRLGGGNQPQHF
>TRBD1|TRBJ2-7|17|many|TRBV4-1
TGCGCCAGCAGCCAAGATTCAAGACAGGGGATCCCCTACGAGCAGTACTTC
CASSQDSRQGIPYEQYF
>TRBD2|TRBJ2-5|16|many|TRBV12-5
TGTGCTAGTGCCGATAGACTAGCGGGAGAGCGTGGGGCCCAGTACTTC
CASADRLAGERGAQYF
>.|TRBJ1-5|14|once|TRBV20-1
TGCAGTGCTGCCGACAGGAGCAGCAATCAGCCCCAGCATTTT
CSAADRSSNQPQHF
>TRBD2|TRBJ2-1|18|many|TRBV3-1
TGTGCCAGCCGGGGGGGACTAGCGGAGCATCCCTTCTACAATGAGCAGTTCTTC
CASRGGLAEHPFYNEQFF
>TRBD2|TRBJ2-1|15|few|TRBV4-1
TGCGCCAGCAGCCAAGAACCCGGGAGGGTAGATGAGCAGTTCTTC
CASSQEPGRVDEQFF
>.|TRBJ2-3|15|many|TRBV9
TGTGCCAGCAGCGTAGCTGGTACGCGCAGGGATACGCAGTATTTT
CASSVAGTRRDTQYF
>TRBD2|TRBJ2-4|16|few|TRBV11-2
TGTGCCAGCAGCTTAGATCTTAGCGGGAGATGGAACATTCAGTACTTC
CASSLDLSGRWNIQYF
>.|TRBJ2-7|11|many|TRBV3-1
TGTGCCAGCAGTGGGACGTTTGAGCAGTACTTC
CASSGTFEQYF
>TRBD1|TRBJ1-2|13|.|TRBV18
TGTGCCAGCTCGGCAGGGGGTCTCTATGGCTACACCTTC
CASSAGGLYGYTF
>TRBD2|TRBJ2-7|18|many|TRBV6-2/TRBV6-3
TGTGCCAGCAGCGTAAAGGGGACTAGCGGGAGGGCCGGGTACGAGCAGTACTTC
CASSVKGTSGRAGYEQYF
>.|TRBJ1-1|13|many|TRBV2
TGTGCCAGCGATTTTGACATGAACACTGAAGCTTTCTTT
CASDFDMNTEAFF
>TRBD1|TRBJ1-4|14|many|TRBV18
TGTGCCAGCTCACGCCGGGACAGGACTGAAAAACTGTTTTTT
CASSRRDRTEKLFF
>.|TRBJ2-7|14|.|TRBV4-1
TGCGCCAGCAGCCAAGTTCCAATATCCTACGAGCAGTACTTC
CASSQVPISYEQYF
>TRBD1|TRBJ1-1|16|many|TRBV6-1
TGTGCCAGCAGTGCGCACCGGGACAGGGGATCCACTGAAGCTTTCTTT
CASSAHRDRGSTEAFF
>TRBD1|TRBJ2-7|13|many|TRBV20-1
TGCAGTGGCACAGGGGGAAACTCCTACGAGCAGTACTTC
CSGTGGNSYEQYF
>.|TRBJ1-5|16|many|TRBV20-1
TGCAGTGCTAGAGATGGACGTGACAGAGGCTCTCAGCCCCAGCATTTT
CSARDGRDRGSQPQHF
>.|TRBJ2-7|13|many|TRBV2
TGTGCCAGTTCTCAGGGACCCTCCTACGAGCAGTACTTC
CASSQGPSYEQYF
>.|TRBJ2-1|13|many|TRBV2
TGTGCCAGCAGTCTGCTAGTAGGGAATGAGCAGTTCTTC
CASSLLVGNEQFF
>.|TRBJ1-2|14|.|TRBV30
TGTGCCTGCCCGACGGGGGTAATTAACTATGGCTACACCTTC
CACPTGVINYGYTF
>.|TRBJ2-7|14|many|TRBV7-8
TGTGCCAGCAGCTTAGAAAGGGGGGGCTACGAGCAGTACTTC
CASSLERGGYEQYF
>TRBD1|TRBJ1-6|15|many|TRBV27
TGTGCCAGCAGTTCCCGGGGACAGGCGTGGGCACCCCTCCACTTT
CASSSRGQAWAPLHF